The source of this T cell receptor beta chain is a study of CD8+ T cells in alopecia areata. Study in general: Twice daily, treated patients received 5 to 10 mg of oral tofacitinib.

RNA extraction was followed by reverse transcription into cDNA, which acted as the sequencing template. Assay: immunoSEQ multiplex PCR; the TCRdb copy retains only in-frame clones and omits some. The sample yields 95,000 to 110,000 clones, 80% to 85% seen once. Regarding the study as a whole: More clonal than normal scalp was lesional scalp, particularly alopecia totalis/universalis. Scalp and blood samples kept many expanded lesional clones throughout tofacitinib.

The CDR3 covers 16 residues. Germline V gene sequence: CDR1 SGHNT, CDR2 YYREEE (reference sequence). Trimming took off 0 bases at V and 2 bases at J, with 13 bases between the two ends. Comment on this clone: The antigen is unknown.

Treatment specified: oral pan-JAK inhibitor, 5-10 mg twice daily. This clonotype was obtained from a human donor with alopecia areata. This sequence joins TRBV5-4 and TRBJ2-3; no clear D gene. The sample in question was CD8+ T cells sorted from blood, obtained at week 24, from a patient treated with tofacitinib. CDR3 coding DNA: TGTGCCAGCAGCTTGGCTCTTAATGGGTACACAGATACGCAGTATTTT. Protein product: CASSLALNGYTDTQYF.